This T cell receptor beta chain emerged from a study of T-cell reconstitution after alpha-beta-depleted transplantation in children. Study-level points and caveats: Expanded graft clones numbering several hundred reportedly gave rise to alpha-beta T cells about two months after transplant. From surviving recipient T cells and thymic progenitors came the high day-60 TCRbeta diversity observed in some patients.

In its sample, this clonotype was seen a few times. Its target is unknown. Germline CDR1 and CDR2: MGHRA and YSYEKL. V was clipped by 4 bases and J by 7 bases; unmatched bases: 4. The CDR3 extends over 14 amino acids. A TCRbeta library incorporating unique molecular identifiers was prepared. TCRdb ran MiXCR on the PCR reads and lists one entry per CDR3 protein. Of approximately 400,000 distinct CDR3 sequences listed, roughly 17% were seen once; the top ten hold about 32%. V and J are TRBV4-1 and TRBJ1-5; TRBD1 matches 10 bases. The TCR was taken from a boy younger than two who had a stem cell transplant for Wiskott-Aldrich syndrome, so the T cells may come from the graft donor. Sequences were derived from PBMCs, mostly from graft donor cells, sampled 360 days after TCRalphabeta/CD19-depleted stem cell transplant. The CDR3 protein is CASSLGTGAQPQHF. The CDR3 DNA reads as TGCGCCAGCAGCCTCGGGACAGGGGCCCAGCCCCAGCATTTT.